This T cell receptor beta chain was captured by sequencing in a study of cytomegalovirus exposure and HLA in healthy donors. Of note for this clone: Its specificity is not known.

Study-wide points: Using a false discovery rate of 0.05, a later analysis showed that fewer than 20,000 TCR beta sequences were associated with HLA alleles. An analysis that came later showed most CMV-associated TCR beta chains appearing HLA-restricted.

The PCR contained 60 Vbeta and 13 Jbeta primers. This table comes from immunoSEQ multiplex PCR, and its TCRdb copy is limited to in-frame clones, with some not included. Altogether 250,000 to 350,000 clones are present, 86% being singletons, with the ten largest covering 3.5% to 4%. Germline CDR1 reads SGHRS; CDR2 reads YFSETQ. V gave up 3 bases and J gave up 0 bases; unmatched junction bases: 20. The CDR3 loop spans 20 amino acids. The rearrangement joins TRBV5-1 to TRBJ1-1; 7 bases are a match to TRBD1. Sequenced sample: PBMCs. This sequence originates from a man aged 40-50 years in good health and CMV-seropositive. In DNA, the CDR3 is TGCGCCAGCAGCTCCCCCCGGGACAGAAAACACACTAAACTGAACACTGAAGCTTTCTTT. Its translation is CASSSPRDRKHTKLNTEAFF.